The 14 T cell receptor beta chains below all came from one sample that was sequenced in a study of spatial heterogeneity in lung cancer. Study-level findings and limits: In tumors, expanded intratumoral alpha and beta TCR counts tracked mutation counts.

One entry per CDR3 protein results from TCRdb running MiXCR on the 5' RACE reads. The profile shows 9,500 to 11,000 distinct CDR3 sequences, roughly 7.9% of them singletons. Described time point: sample taken at primary tumor resection. No antigen is known for these receptors. The sample in question was lung tumor tissue, obtained at surgery. The receptors originated from a female donor with early-stage non-small cell lung cancer.

This clonotype was recorded at least ten times. The rearrangement uses TRBV5-1 and TRBJ2-3, with D hard to call. In germline, CDR1 is SGHRS, CDR2 YFSETQ. The CDR3 spans 14 residues. The germline V and J ends were trimmed by 4 bases and 0 bases, with 9 bases remaining between them. The chain's CDR3 is CASSAADSTDTQYF. In DNA form, the CDR3 reads TGCGCCAGCAGCGCCGCGGACAGCACAGATACGCAGTATTTT.

In its sample, this clonotype was seen many times. The rearrangement links TRBV28 to TRBJ1-5; D perhaps matches TRBD1 (6 bases). Germline values: CDR1 MDHEN, CDR2 SYDVKM. V lost 4 bases to trimming and J lost 2 bases, with 15 bases between them. The CDR3 runs to 16 residues. The CDR3 DNA reads as TGTGCCAGCAGTTACCCAGGGGTCCCAGGCAATCAGCCCCAGCATTTT. Translating it yields CASSYPGVPGNQPQHF.

This clonotype was observed many times. The chain joins TRBV2 to TRBJ1-1; D is unclear. Trimming took 6 bases from V and 4 from J, leaving 9 bases between them. CDR3 length equals 12 residues. Per germline, CDR1 SNHLY and CDR2 FYNNEI. CDR3 loop: CASRGGGTEAFF. The CDR3 coding sequence is TGTGCCAGCAGGGGAGGCGGCACTGAAGCTTTCTTT.

The chain joins TRBV5-4 to TRBJ2-7; weak D call: TRBD1 (5 bases). The CDR3 has 15 residues. Trimming cost V 2 bases and J 5 bases, with 17 bases left between them. The germline gives CDR1 SGHNT, CDR2 YYREEE (reference sequence). The CDR3 nucleotides are TGTGCCAGCAGCTTAAGACAGACGAGTAGGGACGAGCAGTACTTC. Its translation is CASSLRQTSRDEQYF.

This clonotype was recorded many times. The chain employs TRBV20-1 and TRBJ2-5; D gene unclear. The germline gives CDR1 DFQATT, CDR2 SNEGSKA (reference sequence). The CDR3 consists of 13 residues. V was pared by 0 bases and J by 2 bases, with 7 bases between. The CDR3 nucleotides are TGCAGTGCTAGAGAAATCTATCAAGAGACCCAGTACTTC. This sequence encodes CSAREIYQETQYF.

By frequency in the sample, this clonotype is medium-sized. The chain joins TRBV5-1 to TRBJ2-7; tentatively, D is TRBD2 (6 bases). Germline CDR1 reads SGHRS; CDR2 reads YFSETQ. Trimming pared 4 bases from V and 6 bases from J, leaving 17 bases between. This CDR3 is built from 14 residues. Written as DNA, the CDR3 is TGCGCCAGCAGCCCCTCGCGCGGGGACCTCGAGCAGTACTTC. This translates into CASSPSRGDLEQYF.

This clonotype has a count of ten or more. The chain recombines TRBV6-6 with TRBJ1-1; D uncertain. The V gene lost 0 bases and the J gene lost 1 base, with 6 bases spanning the gap. Germline V CDR1 and CDR2: MNHNY, SVGAGI (reference sequence). This CDR3 comprises 14 residues. CDR3 DNA: TGTGCCAGCAGTTACTCTTCCCAGAACACTGAAGCTTTCTTT. This gives the protein CASSYSSQNTEAFF.

This clonotype was picked up many times. This chain joins TRBV6-1 and TRBJ2-5; possibly TRBD1 or TRBD2 for D (5 bases each). This CDR3 comprises 15 residues. Germline values: CDR1 MNHNS, CDR2 SASEGT. Trimming cost V 1 base and J 2 bases, with 11 bases left between them. The CDR3 spells CASSEGGNRQETQYF. CDR3 nucleotides: TGTGCCAGCAGTGAAGGAGGGAACAGGCAAGAGACCCAGTACTTC.

A few counts support this clonotype. The V call is TRBV20-1, the J call TRBJ1-1; 9 bases are a match to TRBD1. The CDR3 extends over 15 amino acids. Losses at the gene ends were 2 bases for V and 6 bases for J; bases not matched to a gene: 10. The germline V gene encodes CDR1 DFQATT and CDR2 SNEGSKA (reference sequence). CDR3 DNA: TGCAGTGCTAGATCTACAGGGGGCCCTAACCCTGAAGCTTTCTTT. Its protein is CSARSTGGPNPEAFF.

This clonotype was observed many times. CDR3 in DNA: TGCGCCAGCAGCTCGGACGGGGACAGGTATAACGAGCAGTACTTC. It specifies CASSSDGDRYNEQYF. The J gene is TRBJ2-7, the V gene TRBV5-1, with 8 bases that match TRBD1. Per the germline V gene, CDR1 is SGHRS and CDR2 is YFSETQ. V gave up 3 bases and J gave up 5 bases; unmatched junction bases: 10. This CDR3 is built from 15 residues.

The sample holds a few counts of this clonotype. The V gene is TRBV30, the J gene TRBJ2-3, with D unresolved. Germline CDR1 and CDR2: GTSNPN and SVGIG (reference sequence). This CDR3 has 11 residues. Trimming left V 4 bases short and J 8 bases short, with 10 bases between. The DNA for the CDR3 is TGTGCCTGGACCGTTGGTGTTACGCAGTATTTT. The encoded protein is CAWTVGVTQYF. The full variable domain, its missing parts supplied by reference TRBV30 and TRBJ2-3, is SQTIHQWPATLVQPVGSPLSLECTVEGTSNPNLYWYRQAAGRGLQLLFYSVGIGQISSEVPQNLSASRPQDRQFILSSKKLLLSDSGFYLCAWTVGVTQYFGPGTRLTVL.

With regard to this clonotype: A much bigger clone sits one base away, suggesting this may be a read error. The chain joins TRBV2 to TRBJ2-2, with D unclear. The CDR3 consists of 14 residues. CDR1 is SNHLY, CDR2 FYNNEI, per germline. CDR3 sequence reads: CASSENPNTGQLFF. DNA for the CDR3: TGTGCCAGCAGTGAGAACCCGAACACCGGGCAGCTGTTTTTT.

In this sample, this clonotype turned up many times. V is TRBV20-1 and J is TRBJ2-1; 8 positions agree with TRBD2. V lost 1 base to trimming and J lost 8 bases; unmatched junction nucleotides: 7. The CDR3 loop spans 14 amino acids. Germline V lookup: CDR1 DFQATT, CDR2 SNEGSKA (reference sequence). CDR3 region: CSARAPSGSDEQFF. The CDR3 coding sequence is TGCAGTGCTAGAGCCCCTAGCGGGTCCGATGAGCAGTTCTTC.

This clonotype was picked up many times. The chain recombines TRBV2 with TRBJ2-5; D may be TRBD1 (5 bases). Per the germline V gene, CDR1 is SNHLY and CDR2 is FYNNEI. The CDR3 is made up of 16 amino acids. Trimming shortened V by 1 base and J by 1 base, and 13 bases separated the two germline ends. For the CDR3, the DNA is TGTGCCAGCAGTGAAGGACAGTCCTCCGTCCAAGAGACCCAGTACTTC. It is translated as CASSEGQSSVQETQYF.